These 20 T cell receptor delta chains were all obtained from the same sample, sequenced in a study of γδ T cells in repeated Plasmodium falciparum infection. Vgamma9/Vdelta2+ and Vdelta2-negative gammadelta T cells were flow-sorted from PBMC for bulk sequencing. TCRdb ran CATT on the multiplex PCR reads. The sample contains tens of thousands of delta-chain clones, 1.4% to 1.5% of which appear only once. Sequences were obtained from gamma-delta T cells from blood. The receptors originated from a pool of human donors (malaria-infected and uninfected, not separated).

As concerns this clone: TCRdb records a much larger clone's protein for this DNA, with a difference at residue 18 that likely arises from a read error; the protein given is the translation of the DNA. For the V gene the call is TRDV1; the J gene has no call; TRDD3 was called by the table and not checked on the DNA. The germline gives CDR1 TSWWSYY, CDR2 QGS. The CDR3 covers 20 residues. CDR3 DNA sequence: TGTGCTCTTGGGGAACTGGCTCCTTACTGGGGGATACGGGGAACCGATAAACCCATCTTT. It specifies CALGELAPYWGIRGTDKPIF.

This clone came up a few times. TCRdb's listed protein matches a much larger clone and diverges from this DNA's translation at residue 3, likely through a read error; the protein shown comes from the DNA. The V gene is TRDV1, the J gene TRDJ1; 9 nucleotides line up with TRDD3. V trimming: 10 bases; J trimming: 0 bases; junction bases outside the gene matches: 30. The CDR3 has 22 amino acids. Germline lookup yields CDR1 TSWWSYY and CDR2 QGS. CDR3 DNA: TGTGCTCCTGTCGGCTTACTGGGGGACTGGATACCATACCCATCGTACACCGATAAACTCATCTTT. It specifies CAPVGLLGDWIPYPSYTDKLIF.

In its sample, this clone was seen a few times. Since a far larger clone is one base different, this is likely a read error. In the same sample, other DNA sequences code for this CDR3. The chain joins TRDV1 to TRDJ1; TRDD3 matches 10 bases. In the absence of a J gene in TCRdb, the DNA was matched to germline to assign it here. Germline CDR1 TSWWSYY, CDR2 QGS. The CDR3 is 22 amino acids. Unmatched junction bases numbered 26, after V lost 1 base and J lost 6 bases. CDR3 in amino acids: CALGEPLSLPLLYWGISYKLIF. As DNA, the CDR3 is TGTGCTCTTGGGGAACCCCTATCCCTCCCTCTCCTTTACTGGGGGATCTCGTATAAACTCATCTTT.

A few counts support this clone. TCRdb's entry gives the protein of a much larger clone, which mismatches this DNA's translation at residue 8, likely from a read error; the protein reported here is translated from the DNA. The chain carries TRDV2 and TRDJ1; the match to TRDD3 covers 7 bases. TCRdb is silent on the J gene; assignment here came from matching the DNA to germline. CDR1 is GEAIGNYY, CDR2 EKD, per germline. The CDR3 is 16 amino acids. Trimming at V came to 5 bases and at J to 0 bases, leaving 11 bases not matched to a gene. CDR3 nucleotide sequence: TGTGCCTGTGTTTGGCTGGGGGGCCCTCACACCGATAAACTCATCTTT. Its translation: CACVWLGGPHTDKLIF.

This clone has ten or more counts. The chain links TRDV1 to TRDJ1, with 11 bases lining up with TRDD3. TCRdb records no J gene; here it was assigned by comparing the DNA to germline. V was clipped by 3 bases and J by 0 bases; unmatched bases: 18. The CDR3 extends over 21 amino acids. Germline CDR1 reads TSWWSYY; CDR2 reads QGS. CDR3 in DNA: TGTGCTCTTGGGGATTCTTCTTCCTATTGGGGGATACGGGGTCACACCGATAAACTCATCTTT. Translated: CALGDSSSYWGIRGHTDKLIF.

For this clone: TCRdb records a much larger clone's protein for this DNA, with a difference at residue 5 that likely arises from a read error; the protein given is the translation of the DNA. The chain is built from TRDV2 and TRDJ1; D gene ambiguous. TCRdb records no J gene; here it was assigned by comparing the DNA to germline. From germline, CDR1 is GEAIGNYY and CDR2 EKD. This CDR3 is built from 14 residues. V was trimmed by 2 bases and J by 0 bases, leaving 9 bases between them. CDR3 amino acids: CACDIGRYTDKLIF. Written as DNA, the CDR3 is TGTGCCTGTGACATCGGGCGCTACACCGATAAACTCATCTTT.

This clone has more than one count but fewer than ten. TCRdb assigns this DNA the protein of a much larger clone, which departs from its translation at residue 10; this likely reflects a read error, and the protein shown comes from translating the DNA. The CDR3 region has the DNA TGTGCTCTTGGGGAACTCACAGCTCCTCCCTGTGCCGATAAACTCATCTTT. Residues: CALGELTAPPCADKLIF. The chain couples TRDV1 to TRDJ1; D is unclear. Because TCRdb records no J gene, it was assigned here through a match of the DNA to germline. The CDR3 runs to 17 residues. Trimming cost V 0 bases and J 3 bases, with 17 bases left between them. The germline V gene has CDR1 TSWWSYY and CDR2 QGS.

A note on this clone: A much larger clone is a single base away; this may be a read error. At the DNA level, this CDR3 is encoded by other sequences in the same sample as well. V and J are TRDV3 and TRDJ1; D tentatively fits TRDD2 or TRDD3 (9 bases each). The length of the CDR3 is 22 residues. CDR1 is TVYSNPD and CDR2 is GDNSRS in the germline V gene (reference sequence). CDR3: CAFRGNPFLLGPRGILPDKLIF. The CDR3 nucleotides read TGTGCCTTTAGAGGGAACCCCTTCCTACTAGGACCACGGGGGATACTACCCGATAAACTCATTTTT.

Comments on this clone: TCRdb pairs this DNA with a much larger clone's protein that differs at residue 13, likely a read error; the protein shown was translated from the DNA. The chain has TRDV2 and TRDJ1, with 11 positions matching TRDD3. The J gene comes from matching the DNA to germline here; TCRdb lacks it. CDR3 size: 16 residues. CDR1 is GEAIGNYY and CDR2 is EKD in the germline V gene. CDR3 DNA: TGTGCCTGTGACACCGGACTGGGGGATAGCACCGATAGACTCATCTTT. Protein product: CACDTGLGDSTDRLIF.

This clone is labeled as medium-sized (0.01 to 0.1%). Other DNA sequences in this sample translate to the same CDR3. V gene TRDV2 combines with J gene TRDJ1, with D possibly being TRDD3 (6 bases). Between the trimmed V and J ends, which lost 3 bases and 4 bases, there was a span of 41 bases. Germline CDR1 and CDR2: GEAIGNYY and EKD. This CDR3 spans 23 amino acids. This chain's CDR3 is CACDPVKGPFPRTGRKEVDKLIF. The CDR3 nucleotides are TGTGCCTGTGACCCCGTAAAAGGACCATTCCCGCGTACTGGGCGGAAGGAGGTCGATAAACTCATCTTT.

This clone was observed a handful of times. TCRdb shows a much larger clone's protein in place of this DNA's translation, and the two differ at residue 12, likely through a read error; the protein shown is translated from the DNA. This rearrangement joins TRDV1 to TRDJ1, with D possibly being TRDD3 (6 bases). Here the J gene was assigned by germline matching of the DNA, as TCRdb has none. From germline, CDR1 is TSWWSYY and CDR2 QGS. There are 19 residues in the CDR3. Trimming pared 0 bases from V and 9 bases from J, leaving 29 bases between. CDR3 in DNA: TGTGCTCTTGGGGAACTACCCCGTCTGGGGAATGCGGACCCTGTGGAACTCATCTTT. Its translation is CALGELPRLGNADPVELIF.

This clone appeared a few times. For this DNA, TCRdb reports the protein of a much larger clone, which diverges at residue 16, most likely from a read error; the protein presented here is translated directly from the DNA. CDR3 region: CALGEPLHLPSSTGVNTDKLIF. DNA of the CDR3: TGTGCTCTTGGGGAGCCTCTTCATCTTCCTTCTAGTACTGGGGTGAACACCGATAAACTCATCTTT. The chain joins TRDV1 to TRDJ1, with TRDD3 as a possible D gene (7 bases). TCRdb records no J gene; here it was assigned by comparing the DNA to germline. V lost 3 bases and J 0 bases, leaving 32 bases between the germline ends. Looked up from germline, CDR1 is TSWWSYY and CDR2 is QGS. The CDR3 loop spans 22 amino acids.

There are a few counts of this clone. Since a far larger clone is one base different, this is likely a read error. The sample has other DNA sequences that encode this CDR3 too. The V call is TRDV1, the J call TRDJ1; 11 nucleotides align to TRDD3. The J gene is not listed in TCRdb, so it was assigned here from a DNA match to germline. Germline CDR1 reads TSWWSYY; CDR2 reads QGS. The CDR3 has 25 residues. With V trimmed by 3 bases and J by 0 bases, 30 bases remained unmatched. CDR3 amino acids: CALGDSISSYVRTGGYGPYTDKLIF. Here the CDR3 DNA reads TGTGCTCTTGGGGATTCCATCTCTTCCTACGTACGTACTGGGGGATATGGCCCATACACCGATAAACTCATCTTT.

This clone showed up many times. The chain links TRDV1 to TRDJ2, with 10 bases that match TRDD3. After removal of 5 bases from V and 6 bases from J, the junction contained 18 bases not matched to a gene. This CDR3 spans 19 amino acids. Per germline, CDR1 TSWWSYY and CDR2 QGS. The CDR3 spells CALGTPQGRTGGCAAQLFF. CDR3 in DNA: TGTGCTCTTGGGACCCCTCAGGGACGTACTGGGGGATGTGCAGCACAACTCTTCTTT.

On this clone itself: TCRdb records a much larger clone's protein for this DNA, with a difference at residue 10 that likely arises from a read error; the protein given is the translation of the DNA. The chain has TRDV1 and TRDJ1; 13 bases are a match to TRDD3. V gave up 2 bases and J gave up 3 bases; unmatched junction bases: 18. CDR3 length: 21 residues. From germline, CDR1 is TSWWSYY and CDR2 QGS. The CDR3 sequence: CALGEYLPTHWGIRGADKLIF. The CDR3 DNA reads TGTGCTCTTGGGGAATACCTTCCTACGCACTGGGGGATACGAGGCGCCGATAAACTCATCTTT.

Concerning this clone itself: The TCRdb protein, from a much larger clone, departs from this DNA's translation at residue 8, likely by read error; the protein shown derives from the DNA. The chain employs TRDV1 and TRDJ1, with 9 nucleotides matching TRDD3. The CDR3 totals 24 residues. Germline assignment: CDR1 TSWWSYY and CDR2 QGS. V was clipped by 4 bases and J by 0 bases; unmatched bases: 30. The CDR3, as DNA: TGTGCTCTTGGGGCCCGAAACGAAATTCCTGAGCCGGGGGATACTAGTGGGTACACCGATAAACTCATCTTT. Amino acids: CALGARNEIPEPGDTSGYTDKLIF.

This clone was observed at least ten times. The chain uses TRDV1 and TRDJ1, with TRDD3 identical over 13 bases. TCRdb offers no J gene call, so here the DNA was matched to germline to obtain one. Trimming cost V 2 bases and J 0 bases; bases outside gene matches: 24. CDR3 length: 24 amino acids. Germline V CDR1 and CDR2: TSWWSYY, QGS. Written as DNA, the CDR3 is TGTGCTCTTGGGGAAAATATTCCTGTCCGCTTCTACTGGGGGATACGCCGGTACACCGATAAACTCATCTTT. This gives the protein CALGENIPVRFYWGIRRYTDKLIF.

This clone was seen only a few times. A single base is all that separates this from a far larger clone, so a read error is likely. The identical CDR3 is also encoded by other nucleotide sequences in the sample. The rearrangement uses TRDV2 and TRDJ3; D may be TRDD3 (6 bases). Here the J gene was assigned by germline matching of the DNA, as TCRdb has none. With 1 base removed from V and 1 base from J, the gap between germline ends came to 19 bases. There are 20 residues in the CDR3. The V gene's germline CDR1 is GEAIGNYY and CDR2 EKD. The CDR3: CACDTLWGARSSWDTRQMFF. In nucleotides, the CDR3 is TGTGCCTGTGACACTCTGTGGGGGGCGAGGAGTTCCTGGGACACCCGACAGATGTTTTTC.

This clone was counted a few times. TCRdb's protein for this DNA is that of a much larger clone and differs from the translation at residue 9, likely a read error; the protein shown is the DNA translation. The V and J genes are TRDV1 and TRDJ1; perhaps TRDD3 as D (6 bases). No J gene is reported in TCRdb; it was inferred here by comparing the DNA with germline. This CDR3 is built from 24 residues. The V and J ends lost 5 bases and 2 bases respectively, with 42 bases between them. Germline loops: CDR1 TSWWSYY, CDR2 QGS. CDR3 coding DNA: TGTGCTCTTGGGCCCCCGAACATCCCCAATACTGGGTCGCAAGGGTGGGGGCAAACCGATAAACTCATCTTT. Residues: CALGPPNIPNTGSQGWGQTDKLIF.

This clone was counted ten times or more. The protein held in TCRdb is that of a much larger clone and does not match this DNA's translation at residue 9, likely because of a read error; the protein shown is translated from the DNA. The V and J genes are TRDV2 and TRDJ1, with D perhaps matching TRDD2 (5 bases). The J gene was not available in TCRdb and was assigned here by matching the DNA to germline segments. V lost 3 bases and J lost 3, with 16 bases in between. The V gene's germline CDR1 is GEAIGNYY and CDR2 EKD. The length of the CDR3 is 15 residues. Here the CDR3 DNA reads TGTGCCTGTGACCCTCTACTCCTAGGGGCCGATAAACTCATCTTT. Translation: CACDPLLLGADKLIF.